This TCR beta chain was recorded in a study of T cells after yellow fever vaccination. This clonotype was counted only a few times. The CDR3 is 14 residues long. Germline V lookup: CDR1 SEHNR, CDR2 FQNEAQ (reference sequence). The J segment lost 0 bases and the V segment lost 5 bases, leaving 0 bases of the junction unmatched. One entry per CDR3 protein, called by TCRdb with MiXCR from the 5' RACE reads. Of around 400,000 distinct CDR3 sequences detected, around a tenth appear once; the ten largest clones hold roughly 18%. The specimen comprised PBMCs, sampled on the day of the first yellow fever vaccination. The sequence was obtained from a man younger than 35 who received the YFV17D yellow fever vaccine. The chain employs TRBV7-9 and TRBJ1-3; 8 bases agree with TRBD1. The CDR3 DNA follows: TGTGCCAGCAGCACAGGGGGCTCTGGAAACACCATATATTTT. It encodes CASSTGGSGNTIYF.